The 29 T cell receptor beta chains given below trace back to one sample, sequenced in a study of CD8 T cells in ankylosing spondylitis. General study results and limits: Blood from ankylosing spondylitis patients appeared to carry a characteristic roughly eight-variant TCR beta motif.

These receptors have no known antigen. TCRdb re-called the 5' RACE reads with MiXCR, one entry per CDR3 protein. This sample yields approximately 550,000 distinct CDR3 sequences, of which roughly an eighth are seen a single time; almost 7% belongs to the top ten. The sample consisted of blood, either unsorted or a sorted T cell fraction (not recorded which). The source of these receptors is a male donor with ankylosing spondylitis.

V is TRBV15 and J is TRBJ1-6; TRBD1 matches 10 bases. Germline V gene sequence: CDR1 LNHNV, CDR2 YYDKDF (reference sequence). After removal of 0 bases from V and 10 bases from J, the junction contained 6 bases not matched to a gene. The CDR3 has 16 residues. For the CDR3, the DNA is TGTGCCACCAGCAGAGATAATGGACAGGGGGAATCACCCCTCCACTTT. It codes for CATSRDNGQGESPLHF.

The chain carries TRBV21-1 and TRBJ1-2; TRBD1, the table's D call, lacks a check against the DNA. TRBV21-1 is a recognized pseudogene. CDR3 length: 14 residues. This CDR3 is CASSYYRQPYGYTF. As DNA, the CDR3 is TGTGCCAGCAGCTACTACAGACAGCCGTATGGCTACACCTTC.

V is TRBV7-9 and J is TRBJ2-5; TRBD2 is a possible D gene (6 bases). The CDR3 length is 17 residues. With 3 bases removed from V and 5 bases from J, the gap between germline ends came to 22 bases. The germline gives CDR1 SEHNR, CDR2 FQNEAQ (reference sequence). Here the CDR3 reads CASSFPSSGLLRETQYF. The CDR3 bases are TGTGCCAGCAGCTTTCCTTCATCCGGACTACTACGGGAGACCCAGTACTTC.

This clonotype occurred a few times. J is TRBJ2-5 and V is TRBV7-2; the D gene is possibly TRBD2 (5 bases). Trimming took 3 bases from V and 5 from J, leaving 19 bases between them. This CDR3 is 16 amino acids long. The germline V gene has CDR1 SGHTA and CDR2 FQGNSA. The CDR3 protein is CASSFLPPAQRETQYF. CDR3 in DNA: TGTGCCAGCAGCTTTTTACCGCCAGCCCAGCGGGAGACCCAGTACTTC.

The chain employs TRBV3-1 and TRBJ2-1, with D possibly TRBD2 on 6 matching bases. Germline CDR1 LGHDT, CDR2 YNNKEL (reference sequence). The CDR3 consists of 16 residues. Between the trimmed V and J ends, which lost 3 bases and 8 bases, there was a span of 20 bases. The CDR3 protein is CASSQVRLGPSDEQFF. The CDR3 nucleotides read TGTGCCAGCAGCCAGGTCCGACTAGGGCCCTCGGATGAGCAGTTCTTC.

This chain links TRBV2 with TRBJ1-4, with 7 bases fitting TRBD1. CDR3 length: 14 residues. V was pared by 7 bases and J by 9 bases, with 11 bases of the junction left unmatched. Germline CDR1 SNHLY, CDR2 FYNNEI. The CDR3 region has the DNA TGTGCCAGCACGAACCGAGGGGGCGGCCAAAAACTGTTTTTT. This gives the protein CASTNRGGGQKLFF.

This clonotype has ten or more counts. The V gene is TRBV20-1, the J gene TRBJ1-1; 9 positions match TRBD1. The germline CDR1 and CDR2 sequences are DFQATT and SNEGSKA (reference sequence). The trim removed 4 bases at V and 3 bases at J, leaving 6 bases unmatched. This CDR3 has 14 residues. Here the CDR3 DNA reads TGCAGTGCTACCGGGACAGGGCGGTACACTGAAGCTTTCTTT. Amino acids: CSATGTGRYTEAFF.

This clonotype was seen ten or more times. The chain joins TRBV20-1 to TRBJ1-1; 7 positions match TRBD1. The CDR3 runs 12 residues. CDR1 DFQATT and CDR2 SNEGSKA come from the germline V gene (reference sequence). Germline trimming cut 6 bases from V and 5 bases from J; bases unmatched to any gene: 6. CDR3 amino acids: CSARQGGTEAFF. CDR3 nucleotides: TGCAGTGCGCGACAGGGAGGGACTGAAGCTTTCTTT.

The chain uses TRBV6-2 or TRBV6-3 and TRBJ1-2; D is unresolved. V lost 6 bases to trimming and J lost 9 bases, with 14 bases between them. CDR1 MNHEY and CDR2 SVGEGT come from the germline V gene. This CDR3 is built from 12 residues. CDR3 bases: TGTGCCAGCAGATACCTACCAAAGAGCTACACCTTC. It encodes CASRYLPKSYTF.

Regarding this clonotype: One base away lies a much larger clone, so this may be a sequencing read error. CDR3 protein: CSARVGEGSSNQLQHF. The DNA of the CDR3 is TGCAGTGCTAGAGTGGGTGAGGGATCTAGCAATCAGCTCCAGCATTTT. This chain joins TRBV20-1 and TRBJ1-5; D uncertain. This CDR3 is 16 amino acids long. CDR1 and CDR2 (germline): DFQATT, SNEGSKA (reference sequence).

At least ten counts were recorded for this clonotype. The rearrangement joins TRBV7-9 to TRBJ2-2, with D perhaps TRBD1 (6 bases). Germline lookup yields CDR1 SEHNR and CDR2 FQNEAQ (reference sequence). CDR3 size: 15 residues. Trimming removed 5 bases at V and 2 bases at J, with 12 bases between. The CDR3 sequence: CASSLRDINTGELFF. The CDR3 nucleotides are TGTGCCAGCAGCCTTCGGGACATCAACACCGGGGAGCTGTTTTTT.

This chain connects TRBV29-1 to TRBJ2-4; 7 bases match TRBD1. Trimming took 4 bases from V and 3 from J; bases not matched to a gene: 3. Germline V lookup: CDR1 SQVTM, CDR2 ANQGSEA. The CDR3 has 13 amino acids. CDR3 DNA: TGCAGCGTTGGGCCAGGGGGCAAAAACATTCAGTACTTC. It yields the protein CSVGPGGKNIQYF.

The J gene is TRBJ1-3, the V gene TRBV10-2; TRBD1 aligns across 7 bases. Looked up from germline, CDR1 is WSHSY and CDR2 is SAAADI. CDR3 length: 16 amino acids. The V and J ends lost 5 bases and 2 bases, in that order; junction bases with no gene match: 9. The CDR3 loop reads CASSLGQPVTGNTIYF. The CDR3 nucleotides are TGCGCCAGCAGTTTGGGACAGCCCGTAACTGGAAACACCATATATTTT.

The genes are TRBV5-1 and TRBJ2-3, with D perhaps matching TRBD2 (5 bases). Trimming took 4 bases from V and 3 from J, leaving 15 bases between them. Germline CDR1 is SGHRS and CDR2 is YFSETQ. The CDR3 runs 15 residues. The DNA of the CDR3 is TGCGCCAGCAGCAACCCGGGGTCAGAGACAGATACGCAGTATTTT. Translated: CASSNPGSETDTQYF.

This clonotype was seen only a few times. The chain combines TRBV28 with TRBJ1-2; 9 positions match TRBD1. Looked up from germline, CDR1 is MDHEN and CDR2 is SYDVKM. V trimming: 3 bases; J trimming: 5 bases; junction bases outside the gene matches: 10. The CDR3 has 16 amino acids. The CDR3 DNA follows: TGTGCCAGCAGTTTGGAAACAGGGGGCCTCCTATATGGCTACACCTTC. This translates into CASSLETGGLLYGYTF.

This clonotype came up many times. The V call is TRBV24-1, the J call TRBJ2-1; 7 nucleotides match TRBD2. The CDR3 has 16 residues. Unmatched junction bases numbered 14, after V lost 10 bases and J lost 3 bases. The germline V gene has CDR1 KGHDR and CDR2 SFDVKD. The CDR3 coding sequence is TGTGCCACAGCTCCCGGAGCGGGGAGGCTCTACAATGAGCAGTTCTTC. Its protein is CATAPGAGRLYNEQFF.

This rearrangement joins TRBV24-1 to TRBJ2-1; 10 positions match TRBD1. This CDR3 is built from 16 residues. Looked up from germline, CDR1 is KGHDR and CDR2 is SFDVKD. V shed 4 bases and J 9 bases; nucleotides not matched to a gene: 11. CDR3 DNA: TGTGCCACCAGTGACGGTGGACAGGGGGGATTGGGTGAGCAGTTCTTC. Encoded protein: CATSDGGQGGLGEQFF.

This clonotype appeared a few times. This chain uses TRBV5-4 with TRBJ2-2, with 9 nucleotides matching TRBD2. CDR1 is SGHNT, CDR2 YYREEE, per germline (reference sequence). This CDR3 spans 16 amino acids. The trim removed 4 bases at V and 1 base at J, leaving 5 bases unmatched. CDR3 region: CASSATLAGNTGELFF. The CDR3 DNA reads TGTGCCAGCAGCGCGACACTAGCGGGGAACACCGGGGAGCTGTTTTTT.

This clonotype was detected a few times. The V and J genes are TRBV29-1 and TRBJ2-1; TRBD2 matches 8 bases. The junction had 13 bases not matched to a gene; V was cut back by 7 bases and J by 8 bases. This CDR3 comprises 14 residues. CDR1 and CDR2 (germline): SQVTM, ANQGSEA. The CDR3 reads CSARPGLVRDEQFF. DNA for the CDR3: TGCAGCGCCCGCCCGGGACTAGTTCGCGATGAGCAGTTCTTC.

This clonotype was counted a few times. This chain links TRBV29-1 with TRBJ2-3; 9 nucleotides line up with TRBD2. Losses at the gene ends were 3 bases for V and 2 bases for J; bases not matched to a gene: 6. Germline V gives CDR1 SQVTM, CDR2 ANQGSEA. The length of the CDR3 is 15 residues. CDR3 sequence: CSVDTWTSDTDTQYF. The CDR3 nucleotides are TGCAGCGTTGATACTTGGACTAGCGACACAGATACGCAGTATTTT.

This clonotype has ten or more counts. The rearrangement joins TRBV9 to TRBJ1-5; D uncertain. The CDR3 extends over 14 amino acids. V lost 0 bases and J lost 7, with 11 bases in between. Germline assignment: CDR1 SGDLS and CDR2 YYNGEE. The CDR3 is CASSVGVEHQPQHF. The CDR3 DNA sequence: TGTGCCAGCAGCGTAGGGGTGGAGCACCAGCCCCAGCATTTT.

This clonotype turned up a few times. This sequence joins TRBV12-3 or TRBV12-4 and TRBJ1-1; D is perhaps TRBD1 (6 bases). This CDR3 contains 12 residues. Trimming removed 7 bases at V and 10 bases at J, with 16 bases between. The chain's CDR3 is CASTTGLMGAFF. DNA of the CDR3: TGTGCCAGCACTACAGGGCTGATGGGAGCTTTCTTT.

This rearrangement joins TRBV7-8 to TRBJ2-1; TRBD2 agrees at 8 bases. CDR1 and CDR2 (germline): SGHVS, FQNEAQ. The CDR3 is 15 residues long. J gave up 8 bases and V 3 bases, and 9 bases lay outside the gene matches. The CDR3 region has the DNA TGTGCCAGCAGCTTTCGGAGCGGGAGTATCGATGAGCAGTTCTTC. This encodes CASSFRSGSIDEQFF.

This clonotype was detected only a few times. This rearrangement joins TRBV24-1 to TRBJ2-3; 12 nucleotides match TRBD2. The CDR3 runs 16 residues. In germline, CDR1 is KGHDR, CDR2 SFDVKD. Trimming took 4 bases from V and 4 from J; bases not matched to a gene: 5. The CDR3, as DNA: TGTGCCACCAGTGACCCCCTAGCGGGAGGGCCAGATACGCAGTATTTT. Protein sequence: CATSDPLAGGPDTQYF.

This chain joins TRBV18 and TRBJ1-2; 8 bases are shared with TRBD1. The ends lost 3 bases at V and 4 bases at J; junction bases unmatched: 7. Germline CDR1 KGHSH, CDR2 LQKENI. There are 15 residues in the CDR3. The CDR3 reads CASSPGQGGGYGYTF. As DNA, the CDR3 is TGTGCCAGCTCACCTGGACAGGGTGGCGGCTATGGCTACACCTTC.

The sample holds many counts of this clonotype. The chain joins TRBV6-6 to TRBJ1-1; D remains unclear. The germline V gene has CDR1 MNHNY and CDR2 SVGAGI (reference sequence). The CDR3 contains 13 residues. Trimming removed 6 bases at V and 0 bases at J, with 8 bases between. The CDR3 coding sequence is TGTGCCAGCAGCTACACTTTGAACACTGAAGCTTTCTTT. Amino acids: CASSYTLNTEAFF.

This clonotype was detected ten times or more. The chain joins TRBV12-3 or TRBV12-4 to TRBJ2-3, with TRBD2 matching 13 bases. The CDR3 is made up of 15 amino acids. V was pared by 5 bases and J by 6 bases, with 5 bases of the junction left unmatched. The CDR3 here is CASSPRLAGGDTQYF. The CDR3 DNA follows: TGTGCCAGCAGTCCTCGACTAGCGGGAGGTGATACGCAGTATTTT.

The rearrangement uses TRBV3-1 and TRBJ1-6; TRBD1 might be the D (6 bases). Germline values: CDR1 LGHDT, CDR2 YNNKEL (reference sequence). The CDR3 contains 15 residues. V lost 1 base, J lost 10 bases, and 14 bases lay in between. The DNA for the CDR3 is TGTGCCAGCAGCCAAGTTCCCAGGGGAGACTCACCCCTCCACTTT. Protein product: CASSQVPRGDSPLHF.

A single count supports this clonotype. V usage is TRBV15 and J usage is TRBJ1-1; maybe TRBD1 (6 bases). Germline V gene lookup returns CDR1 LNHNV and CDR2 YYDKDF (reference sequence). This CDR3 comprises 14 residues. Deletions cut 5 bases from V and 8 bases from J, with 18 bases between. Here the CDR3 reads CATSRGQGVREAFF. CDR3 DNA: TGTGCCACCAGCCGGGGGCAGGGAGTGAGGGAAGCTTTCTTT.